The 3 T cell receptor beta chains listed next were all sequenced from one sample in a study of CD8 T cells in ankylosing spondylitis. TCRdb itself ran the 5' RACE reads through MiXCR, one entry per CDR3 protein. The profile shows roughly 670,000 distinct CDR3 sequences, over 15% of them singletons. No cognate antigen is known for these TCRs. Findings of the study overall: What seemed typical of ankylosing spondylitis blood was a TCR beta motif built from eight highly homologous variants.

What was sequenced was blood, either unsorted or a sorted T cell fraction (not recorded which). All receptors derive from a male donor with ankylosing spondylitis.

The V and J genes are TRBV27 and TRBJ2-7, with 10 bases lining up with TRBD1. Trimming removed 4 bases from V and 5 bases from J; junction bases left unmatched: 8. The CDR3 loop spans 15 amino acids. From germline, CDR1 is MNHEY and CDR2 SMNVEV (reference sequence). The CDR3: CASSSLGQGVHEQYF. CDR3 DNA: TGTGCCAGCAGTTCCCTCGGACAGGGGGTCCACGAGCAGTACTTC.

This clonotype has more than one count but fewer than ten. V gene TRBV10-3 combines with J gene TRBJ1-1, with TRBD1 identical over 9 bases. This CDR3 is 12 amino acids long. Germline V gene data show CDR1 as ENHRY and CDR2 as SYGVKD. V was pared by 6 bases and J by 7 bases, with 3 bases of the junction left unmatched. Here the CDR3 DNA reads TGTGCCATCAGGGAGGGACAGGGTGAAGCTTTCTTT. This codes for CAIREGQGEAFF.

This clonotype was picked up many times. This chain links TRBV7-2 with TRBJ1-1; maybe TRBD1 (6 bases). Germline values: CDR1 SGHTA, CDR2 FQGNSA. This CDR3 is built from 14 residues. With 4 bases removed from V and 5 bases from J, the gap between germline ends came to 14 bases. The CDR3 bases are TGTGCCAGCAGCTCGGACGGAGGGGGGACTGAAGCTTTCTTT. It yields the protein CASSSDGGGTEAFF.